This TCR beta chain was documented in a study of blood T cells in healthy people across ages (dated by TCRdb to 2013 to 2016). Context from the whole study: In model experiments, template switching captured about one uniquely barcoded TCR beta cDNA molecule for every two T cells. Using the same blood draw, the study looked at two additional independent replicas of 1 million unique cDNA reads for two donors, one aged 18 to 30 and the other aged 80 or older. Four age groups were formed from the donors: young (average around 15 years), middle-aged (approximately 40), aged (62) and long-lived (82). The study measured age-related changes in TCR beta repertoire diversity using deep sequencing normalized with unique cDNA molecular identifiers. To avoid experimental bias, donors of different ages were distributed randomly across sequencing lanes. What the authors observed across the whole study: Because the CMV infection status of the donors was unknown, age-related changes in expanded clonotypes may potentially have been confounded. As age increased, observed TCR beta diversity per million T cells dropped in a roughly linear way, and a significant reduction was already evident by age roughly 40. The long-lived group showed more naive CD4+ T cells, fewer expanded clones and increased TCR diversity than the aged group, suggesting age selection. The percentage of naive T cells measured by flow cytometry correlated strongly with observed TCR beta diversity. Bulk unsorted PBMC profiling prevented conclusive comparison of naive and antigen-experienced compartments. Estimates of total diversity from one million sequenced T cells were regarded as lower bounds and underestimates.

The donors were about 40 Caucasian individuals from Russia, aged roughly 6 to 100 years, who were systemically healthy. Each donor gave around 9 milliliters of peripheral blood, collected into EDTA-treated Vacutainer tubes. Ficoll-Paque density-gradient centrifugation was used to isolate PBMCs, with at least 7 million obtained per sample. Total RNA was extracted from PBMCs with Trizol reagent, with at least 6 micrograms obtained per sample. For every donor, an aliquot of PBMCs went through flow cytometry to measure the percentages of naive CD45RAhigh/CD27high T cells. Library prep was done by 5' RACE. The listed sequencing device is Illumina HiSeq 2500. A second PCR of roughly 7 to 12 cycles was run with a J-beta primer mix and a sample-barcoded 5' primer. A unique molecular identifier was introduced onto each TCR beta cDNA molecule by a template-switch 5' adaptor carrying 12 random nucleotides. Each sample yielded at least 2.5 million CDR3-containing paired-end reads. All of the RNA was converted into first-strand cDNA using the Mint cDNA synthesis kit, with a TRBC-specific oligonucleotide serving as the primer. After uracil-DNA glycosylase treatment, a first 18-cycle PCR used universal primers M1SS and BC2_uni_R on all cDNA. Regarding the original processing steps: For normalization, 1 million high-quality reads, each with a distinct molecular identifier, were randomly selected from each sample. Reads with shared molecular identifiers were discarded instead of being binned into consensus sequences. MiTCR, run with a Q25 quality threshold and the strictest error-elimination algorithm, handled CDR3 identification, clonotype clustering and error correction. A nonparametric unseen species model with Euler transformation was used to estimate lower-bound total TCR beta diversity. Using fastp trimming at Q25 and MiXCR clonotype assembly, TCRdb reanalyzed the public sequencing data and kept in-frame beta chains. Duplicate CDR3 protein sequences are folded into a single record with the most common DNA and genes. The V and J calls shown here were made by TCRdb, not taken from the authors' results. This sample lists roughly 1,500,000 distinct CDR3 sequences; around 39% were detected once. The ten largest clones represent 7.9% of the sample.

According to the germline V gene, CDR1 reads SNHLY and CDR2 reads FYNNEI. The CDR3 has 17 amino acids, counting the end cysteine and phenylalanine. Only CDR3 DNA remains: 51 bases, in frame from the first base. As regards this clonotype: Its antigen is unknown. No much larger clonotype is one base removed from it; base qualities were not supplied.

The receptor was derived from a woman in her late teens or twenties in good health. The rearranged chain carries TRBV2 and TRBJ2-1; a tentative D call is TRBD2 (6 bases match). TRBJ2-7 explains the end of the DNA better; the J call may be wrong. The sample comprised blood. The CDR3 region: CASSEALGGRPYNEQYF. The nucleotide sequence reads as follows: TGTGCCAGCAGTGAAGCGTTAGGAGGGCGCCCCTACAATGAGCAGTACTTC.